The subject of this entry is one TCR beta chain. The data were taken from a study of blood T cell repertoires in COVID-19. Across the study: COVID-19 samples from acute and convalescent phases originated in the United States, Italy and Spain.

The V end lost 0 bases, the J end lost 0 bases, and 12 bases lay between the germline ends. Germline V CDR1 and CDR2: SGHTA, FQGTGA. The CDR3 sequence is 17 residues long. Original analysis: Counts of nucleated cells, estimated from reference gene primer amplification, were obtained. Measured with immunoSEQ multiplex PCR; TCRdb has only the in-frame clones, and not every one. V and J calls and clone size are copied from that table; D and trimming were computed from the DNA. This sample has 130,000 to 150,000 clones, with about four fifths found just once. The chain links TRBV7-3 to TRBJ2-1; TRBD2 might be the D (6 bases). The sequenced sample was peripheral blood. The source of this sequence is a human donor in a cohort sampled during active COVID-19. This CDR3 reads CASSLTGGLYSYNEQFF. DNA of the CDR3: TGTGCCAGCAGCTTAACGGGGGGACTCTACTCCTACAATGAGCAGTTCTTC.